Detailed here is one T cell receptor (beta chain). Its antigen is unidentified. The CDR3 is 14 residues long. V lost 6 bases, J lost 0 bases, and 8 bases lay in between. Looked up from germline, CDR1 is MGHDK and CDR2 is SYGVNS. These data originate in a study of OX40 agonist ivuxolimab in advanced cancers. Study-wide context: Patients received intravenous ivuxolimab every 2 weeks at 0.01 to 10 mg/kg.

Autoimmune disease history or systemic immunosuppression led to patients being barred. Libraries were prepared by immunoSEQ multiplex PCR; TCRdb keeps only in-frame clonotypes and omits some of them. The sample includes over 75,000 clones, 92% of them seen just once. Regarding the study as a whole: Within 6 weeks, CD4+ and CD8+ blood T cells expanded clonally at 0.1 to 3.0 mg/kg.

The source material was CD4+ or CD8+ T cells sorted from blood, sampled in a trial of the OX40 agonist ivuxolimab. The sequence came from an adult with an advanced solid tumor such as melanoma, head and neck, liver or kidney cancer. The V and J genes are TRBV25-1 and TRBJ2-2; TRBD1 is a possible D gene (6 bases). The CDR3 is CASRDSTNTGELFF. The CDR3 region has the DNA TGTGCCAGCAGGGACAGTACGAACACCGGGGAGCTGTTTTTT.